This T cell receptor (beta chain) was sequenced in a study of shared clonotypes between healthy human individuals. Study information: Donors had three CD4 naive, three CD4 memory, two CD8 naive and one CD8 memory plate apiece. General observations from the study: Estimated clonotype richness was generally higher in naive than memory subsets. What rarefaction showed was incomplete sorted-subset sequencing despite large depth.

For this clone: As yet, its antigen is unknown.

CDR1 is SEHNR, CDR2 FQNEAQ, per germline (reference sequence). The CDR3 contains 15 residues. The J segment lost 4 bases and the V segment lost 5 bases, leaving 6 bases of the junction unmatched. For each subset, genomic DNA was distributed in equal portions over several immunoSEQ plates. Using immunoSEQ multiplex PCR, the repertoire was profiled, and TCRdb retains in-frame clones only, with some absent. The table lists about 2,500,000 clones, 85% to 95% of them singletons. The sequence was obtained from a man aged 18 to 30 in good health. The sample consisted of naive CD4+ T cells sorted from blood. The subset was: CD45RA+ positively selected. This rearrangement joins TRBV7-9 to TRBJ1-2, with 11 bases lining up with TRBD1. This CDR3 is CASSRPGTGGYGYTF. DNA for the CDR3: TGTGCCAGCAGCAGACCCGGGACAGGGGGCTATGGCTACACCTTC.